What follows are 18 T cell receptor beta chains derived from one specimen sequenced in a study of spatial heterogeneity in lung cancer. Study-level points and caveats: Tumor mutation counts were tracked by expanded intratumoral alpha and beta TCR counts.

Which antigens these TCRs recognize remains unknown. A single record per CDR3 protein comes from TCRdb applying MiXCR to the 5' RACE reads. The repertoire holds about 100,000 distinct CDR3 sequences, with nearly 4.5% as singletons. Time point meaning: sample taken at primary tumor resection. The sequencing used lung tumor tissue, collected at surgery. The source is a male donor with early-stage non-small cell lung cancer.

Many counts were recorded for this clonotype. The chain is built from TRBV5-1 and TRBJ2-7; D not certain. This CDR3 has 14 amino acids. Germline CDR1 reads SGHRS; CDR2 reads YFSETQ. The V gene lost 0 bases and the J gene lost 5 bases, with 12 bases spanning the gap. CDR3 amino acids: CASSLAVKAHEQYF. The CDR3 nucleotides read TGCGCCAGCAGCTTGGCGGTAAAAGCCCACGAGCAGTACTTC. Variable domain in full (rest from reference TRBV5-1 and TRBJ2-7): KAGVTQTPRYLIKTRGQQVTLSCSPISGHRSVSWYQQTPGQGLQFLFEYFSETQRNKGNFPGRFSGRQFSNSRSEMNVSTLELGDSALYLCASSLAVKAHEQYFGPGTRLTVT.

Many counts were recorded for this clonotype. V is TRBV28 and J is TRBJ1-1, with 7 bases matching TRBD1. This CDR3 has 13 amino acids. Losses at the gene ends were 6 bases for V and 5 bases for J; bases not matched to a gene: 6. CDR1 MDHEN and CDR2 SYDVKM come from the germline V gene. CDR3 DNA: TGTGCCAGCAGGACAGGGTATAATACTGAAGCTTTCTTT. Protein: CASRTGYNTEAFF.

This clonotype was seen ten or more times. The J gene is TRBJ2-3, the V gene TRBV5-6; D remains ambiguous. In germline, CDR1 is SGHDT, CDR2 YYEEEE. This CDR3 spans 15 amino acids. Trimming cost V 0 bases and J 5 bases, with 13 bases left between them. The CDR3 region has the DNA TGTGCCAGCAGCTTGGGCCATGGGCCAGGAGATACGCAGTATTTT. Residues: CASSLGHGPGDTQYF.

This clonotype was recorded many times. The chain joins TRBV6-2 or TRBV6-3 to TRBJ2-7; 7 nucleotides align to TRBD2. The CDR3 contains 12 residues. Germline-derived CDR1 and CDR2 are MNHEY and SVGEGT. The V and J ends lost 8 bases and 4 bases, in that order; junction bases with no gene match: 5. The CDR3 here is CASGDYPYEQYF. The CDR3 bases are TGTGCCAGCGGGGACTACCCTTACGAGCAGTACTTC.

This clonotype came up many times. J is TRBJ2-3 and V is TRBV2; maybe TRBD1 (7 bases). The CDR3 contains 15 residues. Deletions cut 6 bases from V and 0 bases from J, with 13 bases between. Germline CDR1 and CDR2: SNHLY and FYNNEI. The CDR3 protein is CASRAGTASTDTQYF. The CDR3 DNA follows: TGTGCCAGCAGGGCGGGGACAGCTAGCACAGATACGCAGTATTTT.

This clonotype occurred many times. The chain recombines TRBV24-1 with TRBJ2-2; D uncertain. Trimming cost V 2 bases and J 2 bases, with 8 bases left between them. The CDR3 covers 15 residues. CDR1 and CDR2 from the germline V gene are KGHDR and SFDVKD. The CDR3 DNA sequence: TGTGCCACCAGTGATTACCTCAGTAACACCGGGGAGCTGTTTTTT. It yields the protein CATSDYLSNTGELFF.

This clonotype was seen ten or more times. The chain is built from TRBV4-2 and TRBJ1-2; 9 positions agree with TRBD1. The CDR3 length is 15 residues. In germline, CDR1 is LGHNA, CDR2 YNFKEQ. V lost 1 base, J lost 5 bases, and 5 bases stayed unmatched. CDR3 in amino acids: CASSQVGGQGYGYTF. The CDR3, as DNA: TGTGCCAGCAGCCAAGTCGGAGGACAGGGGTATGGCTACACCTTC.

There are many counts of this clonotype. V is TRBV28 and J is TRBJ1-1; possible D gene TRBD1, 5 bases. The germline gives CDR1 MDHEN, CDR2 SYDVKM. V lost 0 bases to trimming and J lost 4 bases, with 18 bases between them. The CDR3 runs 17 residues. This CDR3 is CASSLWGRGSGGTEAFF. The DNA for the CDR3 is TGTGCCAGCAGTTTATGGGGCCGGGGGAGCGGTGGCACTGAAGCTTTCTTT.

Many counts were recorded for this clonotype. The chain carries TRBV20-1 and TRBJ2-1, with TRBD2 identical over 7 bases. The germline V gene encodes CDR1 DFQATT and CDR2 SNEGSKA (reference sequence). With 3 bases clipped from V and 0 bases from J, the junction kept 14 bases outside the gene matches. The length of the CDR3 is 18 residues. CDR3 amino acids: CSARDLREYPSSYNEQFF. In DNA form, the CDR3 reads TGCAGTGCTAGGGACTTGCGGGAGTATCCGAGCTCCTACAATGAGCAGTTCTTC.

This clonotype occurred a few times. Written as DNA, the CDR3 is TGTGCCAGCAGTTTTGGCGGTGATAAGTTTGTGACCCAGTACTTC. It specifies CASSFGGDKFVTQYF. The chain has TRBV28 and TRBJ2-5; no firm D call. The V and J ends lost 3 bases and 7 bases respectively, with 18 bases between them. Germline V lookup: CDR1 MDHEN, CDR2 SYDVKM. The CDR3 has 15 amino acids. Full variable domain (remainder filled in from reference TRBV28 and TRBJ2-5): DVKVTQSSRYLVKRTGEKVFLECVQDMDHENMFWYRQDPGLGLRLIYFSYDVKMKEKGDIPEGYSVSREKKERFSLILESASTNQTSMYLCASSFGGDKFVTQYFGPGTRLLVL.

This clonotype came up many times. The rearrangement links TRBV28 to TRBJ1-5; the D gene is possibly TRBD1 (6 bases). V lost 3 bases to trimming and J lost 7 bases, with 13 bases between them. The CDR3 is 14 residues long. Looked up from germline, CDR1 is MDHEN and CDR2 is SYDVKM. For the CDR3, the DNA is TGTGCCAGCAGTTTGTCAGGGGCCCGGCAGCCCCAGCATTTT. Translating gives CASSLSGARQPQHF. Drawing the rest from reference TRBV28 and TRBJ1-5, the complete variable domain is DVKVTQSSRYLVKRTGEKVFLECVQDMDHENMFWYRQDPGLGLRLIYFSYDVKMKEKGDIPEGYSVSREKKERFSLILESASTNQTSMYLCASSLSGARQPQHFGDGTRLSIL.

In its sample, this clonotype was seen many times. The genes are TRBV28 and TRBJ2-7; D unresolved. CDR1 is MDHEN and CDR2 is SYDVKM in the germline V gene. The CDR3 has 15 residues. V lost 2 bases, J lost 2 bases, and 13 bases lay in between. DNA of the CDR3: TGTGCCAGCAGTTTAAGGTCAGGTAAAGCCTACGAGCAGTACTTC. Residues: CASSLRSGKAYEQYF.

This clonotype was detected ten times or more. CDR3 nucleotide sequence: TGTGCCATCCGTCCTAGGTACACAGATACGCAGTATTTT. Residues: CAIRPRYTDTQYF. The chain employs TRBV12-3 or TRBV12-4 and TRBJ2-3; D is ambiguous. Trimming pared 10 bases from V and 2 bases from J, leaving 13 bases between. The CDR3 extends over 13 amino acids.

The table lists this clonotype with many counts. The CDR3 sequence: CATKRAGATDTQYF. The DNA for the CDR3 is TGTGCCACTAAAAGGGCGGGAGCCACAGATACGCAGTATTTT. This chain connects TRBV28 to TRBJ2-3; 7 bases map to TRBD2. Germline V gene lookup returns CDR1 MDHEN and CDR2 SYDVKM. The CDR3 is 14 amino acids. The junction had 9 bases not matched to a gene; V was cut back by 10 bases and J by 2 bases.

The sample holds a few counts of this clonotype. The chain uses TRBV2 and TRBJ2-1; 12 nucleotides agree with TRBD2. The V gene's germline CDR1 is SNHLY and CDR2 FYNNEI. The CDR3 spans 13 residues. Germline trimming cut 9 bases from V and 11 bases from J; bases unmatched to any gene: 8. The chain's CDR3 is CASSLAGGGKQFF. The CDR3 coding sequence is TGTGCCAGTTCACTAGCGGGAGGTGGCAAGCAGTTCTTC.

This clonotype was detected ten times or more. The chain's CDR3 is CASSQGAWDTEAFF. The CDR3 DNA is TGTGCCAGCAGCCAGGGGGCGTGGGACACTGAAGCTTTCTTT. V and J are TRBV12-3 or TRBV12-4 and TRBJ1-1; 8 bases are a match to TRBD1. Trimming took 6 bases from V and 3 from J; bases not matched to a gene: 6. This CDR3 is built from 14 residues.

This clonotype was observed at least ten times. The chain employs TRBV7-9 and TRBJ2-7; D call uncertain. Germline CDR1 is SEHNR and CDR2 is FQNEAQ (reference sequence). The CDR3 loop spans 12 amino acids. Trimming removed 5 bases from V and 9 bases from J, with 14 bases in between. CDR3 sequence (DNA): TGTGCCAGCAGCCTCTCTCATCAAGTGCAGTACTTC. Protein: CASSLSHQVQYF.

This clonotype was picked up many times. The V gene is TRBV12-3 or TRBV12-4, the J gene TRBJ1-1; D call uncertain. The CDR3 is 16 amino acids. V was trimmed by 1 base and J by 4 bases, leaving 16 bases between them. This chain's CDR3 is CASSLEVWAPSTEAFF. CDR3 in DNA: TGTGCCAGCAGTTTAGAAGTTTGGGCTCCGAGCACTGAAGCTTTCTTT.